The clone carrying this TCR beta chain was picked up many times. Its target is not known. The sample is drawn from a study of T cell repertoires in cytomegalovirus infection. Study context: CMV epitopes that were recently identified and HLA-C-restricted were used alongside well-studied HLA-B-restricted ones. CMV infection plus the matching HLA type was flagged by public TCR beta signatures. Study observations and caveats: CMV carriers with the relevant HLA were identified by cumulative public TCR beta family frequency.

A single record per CDR3 protein comes from TCRdb applying MiXCR to the reads. The sample gives fewer than 900,000 distinct CDR3 sequences, about 28% of which show up once; less than 15% is in the top ten. CDR1 and CDR2 (germline): SGHVS, FQNEAQ. V was clipped by 4 bases and J by 3 bases; unmatched bases: 14. The CDR3 is made up of 19 amino acids. This clonotype originated in a human donor in good health (CMV status not recorded). Some clones in this sample may be carry-over from other donors' samples. The V gene is TRBV7-8, the J gene TRBJ2-7, with 14 bases aligning to TRBD2. This material consisted of cultured CD8+ T cells from PBMCs, taken from culture after CMV antigen stimulation. The CDR3 reads CASSSGLAGGPPSYYEQYF. CDR3 coding DNA: TGTGCCAGCAGCTCCGGACTAGCGGGGGGTCCTCCCTCCTACTACGAGCAGTACTTC.